The clone carrying this T cell receptor (beta chain) has a single count. These data originate in a study of control samples from healthy donors and cancer patients. Method: immunoSEQ multiplex PCR; TCRdb's copy keeps in-frame clones and lacks some. The data show more than 10,000 clones, with more than 85% seen just once and around an eighth held by the top ten. CDR3 length: 14 residues. The V gene's germline CDR1 is SGDLS and CDR2 YYNGEE. V was clipped by 2 bases and J by 5 bases, with 14 bases between them. The TCR sequence derives from an older man with lung cancer. V usage is TRBV9 and J usage is TRBJ2-7; D is unresolved. Sequenced material: PBMCs. The CDR3, as DNA: TGTGCCAGCAGCGTCGGTTCTATAGTTCACGAGCAGTACTTC. This translates into CASSVGSIVHEQYF.